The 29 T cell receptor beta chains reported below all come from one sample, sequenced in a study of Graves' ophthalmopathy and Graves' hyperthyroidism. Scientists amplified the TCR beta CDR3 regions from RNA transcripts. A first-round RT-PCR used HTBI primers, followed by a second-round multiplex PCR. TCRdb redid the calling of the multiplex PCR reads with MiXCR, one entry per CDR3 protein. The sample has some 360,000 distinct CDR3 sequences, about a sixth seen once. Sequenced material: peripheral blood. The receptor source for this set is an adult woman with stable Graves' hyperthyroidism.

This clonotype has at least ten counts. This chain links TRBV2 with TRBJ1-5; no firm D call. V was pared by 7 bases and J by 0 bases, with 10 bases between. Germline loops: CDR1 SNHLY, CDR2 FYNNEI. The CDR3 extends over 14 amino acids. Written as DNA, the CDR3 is TGTGCCAGCACCGGACCTTATAGCAATCAGCCCCAGCATTTT. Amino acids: CASTGPYSNQPQHF. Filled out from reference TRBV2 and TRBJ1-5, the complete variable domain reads EPEVTQTPSHQVTQMGQEVILRCVPISNHLYFYWYRQILGQKVEFLVSFYNNEISEKSEIFDDQFSVERPDGSNFTLKIRSTKLEDSAMYFCASTGPYSNQPQHFGDGTRLSIL.

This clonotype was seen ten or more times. The CDR3 sequence is CATRGRITEAFF. CDR3 sequence (DNA): TGTGCCACCAGGGGGAGGATCACTGAAGCTTTCTTT. The chain is built from TRBV19 and TRBJ1-1; TRBD1 matches 7 bases. This CDR3 spans 12 amino acids. V shed 10 bases and J 4 bases; nucleotides not matched to a gene: 6. Per the germline V gene, CDR1 is LNHDA and CDR2 is SQIVND (reference sequence). The entire variable domain, with the rest obtained from reference TRBV19 and TRBJ1-1, is as follows: DGGITQSPKYLFRKEGQNVTLSCEQNLNHDAMYWYRQDPGQGLRLIYYSQIVNDFQKGDIAEGYSVSREKKESFPLTVTSAQKNPTAFYLCATRGRITEAFFGQGTRLTVV.

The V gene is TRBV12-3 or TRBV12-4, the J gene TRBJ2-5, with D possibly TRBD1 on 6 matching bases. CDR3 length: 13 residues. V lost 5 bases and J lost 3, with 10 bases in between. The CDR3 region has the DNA TGTGCCAGCAGTGGACAGATAAAAGAGACCCAGTACTTC. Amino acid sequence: CASSGQIKETQYF.

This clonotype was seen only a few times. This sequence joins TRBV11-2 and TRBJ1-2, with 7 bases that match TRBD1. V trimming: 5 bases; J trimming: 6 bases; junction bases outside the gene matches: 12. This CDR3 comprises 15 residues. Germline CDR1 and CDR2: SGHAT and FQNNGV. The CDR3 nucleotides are TGTGCCAGCAGCCTGACAGGGTCCCGGCAGGATGGCTACACCTTC. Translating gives CASSLTGSRQDGYTF.

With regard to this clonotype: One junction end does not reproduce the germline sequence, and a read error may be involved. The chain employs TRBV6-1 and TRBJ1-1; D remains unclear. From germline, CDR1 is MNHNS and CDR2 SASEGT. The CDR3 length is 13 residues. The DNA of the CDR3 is TGCGCCAGCAGTGTCCAAATCTTGAGAGAAGCTTTCTTT. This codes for CASSVQILREAFF.

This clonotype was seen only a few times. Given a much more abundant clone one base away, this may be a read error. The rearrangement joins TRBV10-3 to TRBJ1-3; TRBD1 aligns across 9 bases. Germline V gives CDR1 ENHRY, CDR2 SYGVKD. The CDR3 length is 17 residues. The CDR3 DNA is TGTGCCAACAGTCTGTGGACAGGGGCCAGCTCTGGAAACACCATATATTTT. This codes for CANSLWTGASSGNTIYF.

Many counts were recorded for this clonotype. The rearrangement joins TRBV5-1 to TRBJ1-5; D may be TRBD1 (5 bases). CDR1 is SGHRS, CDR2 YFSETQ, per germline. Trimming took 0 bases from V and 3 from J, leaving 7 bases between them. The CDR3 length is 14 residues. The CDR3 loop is CASSLDRTNQPQHF. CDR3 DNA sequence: TGCGCCAGCAGCTTGGACAGGACCAATCAGCCCCAGCATTTT. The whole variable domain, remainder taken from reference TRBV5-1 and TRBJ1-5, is KAGVTQTPRYLIKTRGQQVTLSCSPISGHRSVSWYQQTPGQGLQFLFEYFSETQRNKGNFPGRFSGRQFSNSRSEMNVSTLELGDSALYLCASSLDRTNQPQHFGDGTRLSIL.

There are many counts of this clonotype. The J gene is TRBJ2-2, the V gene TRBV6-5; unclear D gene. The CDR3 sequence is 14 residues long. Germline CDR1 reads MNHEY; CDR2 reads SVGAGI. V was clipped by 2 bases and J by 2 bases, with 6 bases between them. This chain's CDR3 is CASSYLSNTGELFF. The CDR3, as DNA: TGTGCCAGCAGTTACCTCAGCAACACCGGGGAGCTGTTTTTT.

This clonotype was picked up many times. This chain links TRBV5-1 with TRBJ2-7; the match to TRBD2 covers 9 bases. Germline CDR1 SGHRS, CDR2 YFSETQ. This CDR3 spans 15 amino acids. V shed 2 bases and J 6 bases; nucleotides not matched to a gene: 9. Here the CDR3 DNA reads TGCGCCAGCAGCTTCCTAGCGGGATCGCGGGCCGAGCAGTACTTC. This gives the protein CASSFLAGSRAEQYF.

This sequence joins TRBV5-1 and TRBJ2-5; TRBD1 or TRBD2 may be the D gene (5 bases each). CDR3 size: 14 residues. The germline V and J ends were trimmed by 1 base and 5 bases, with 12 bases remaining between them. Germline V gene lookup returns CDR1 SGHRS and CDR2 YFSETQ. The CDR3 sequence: CASSLRSGGETQYF. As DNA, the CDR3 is TGCGCCAGCAGCTTGAGGAGTGGGGGTGAGACCCAGTACTTC.

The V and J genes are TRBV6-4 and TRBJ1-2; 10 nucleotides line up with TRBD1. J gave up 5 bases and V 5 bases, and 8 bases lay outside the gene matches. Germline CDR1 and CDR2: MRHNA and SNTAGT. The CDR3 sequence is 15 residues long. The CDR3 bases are TGTGCCAGCAGTACTGAGGGACAGGGGATATATGGCTACACCTTC. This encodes CASSTEGQGIYGYTF.

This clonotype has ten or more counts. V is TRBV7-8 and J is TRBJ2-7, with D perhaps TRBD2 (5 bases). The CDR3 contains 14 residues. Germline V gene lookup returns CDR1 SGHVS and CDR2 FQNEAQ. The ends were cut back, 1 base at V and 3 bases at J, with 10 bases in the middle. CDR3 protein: CASSLGLALYEQYF. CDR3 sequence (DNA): TGTGCCAGCAGCTTAGGGCTAGCCCTCTACGAGCAGTACTTC. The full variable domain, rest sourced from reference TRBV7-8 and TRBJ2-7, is GAGVSQSPRYKVAKRGQDVALRCDPISGHVSLFWYQQALGQGPEFLTYFQNEAQLDKSGLPSDRFFAERPEGSVSTLKIQRTQQEDSAVYLCASSLGLALYEQYFGPGTRLTVT.

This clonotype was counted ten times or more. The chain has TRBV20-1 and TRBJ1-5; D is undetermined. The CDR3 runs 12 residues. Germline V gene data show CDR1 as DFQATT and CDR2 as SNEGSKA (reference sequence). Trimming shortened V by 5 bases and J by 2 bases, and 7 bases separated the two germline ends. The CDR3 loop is CSAHSGNQPQHF. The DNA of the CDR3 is TGCAGTGCTCATTCTGGCAATCAGCCCCAGCATTTT.

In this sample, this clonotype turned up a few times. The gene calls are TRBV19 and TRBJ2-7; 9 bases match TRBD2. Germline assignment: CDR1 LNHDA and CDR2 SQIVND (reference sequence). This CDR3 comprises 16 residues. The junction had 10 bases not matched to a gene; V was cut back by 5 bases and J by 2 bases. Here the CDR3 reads CASSPQSGRTTYEQYF. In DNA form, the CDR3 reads TGTGCCAGTAGTCCCCAGAGCGGGAGGACAACCTACGAGCAGTACTTC.

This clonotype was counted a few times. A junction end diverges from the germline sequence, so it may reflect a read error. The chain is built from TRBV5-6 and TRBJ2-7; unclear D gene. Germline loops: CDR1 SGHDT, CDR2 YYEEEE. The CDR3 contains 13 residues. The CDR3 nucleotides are TGTGCCAGCAGCGCGAGAGGAGCGTACGAGCAGCACTTC. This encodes CASSARGAYEQHF. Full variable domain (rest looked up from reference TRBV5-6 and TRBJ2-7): DAGVTQSPTHLIKTRGQQVTLRCSPKSGHDTVSWYQQALGQGPQFIFQYYEEEERQRGNFPDRFSGHQFPNYSSELNVNALLLGDSALYLCASSARGAYEQHFGPGTRLTVT.

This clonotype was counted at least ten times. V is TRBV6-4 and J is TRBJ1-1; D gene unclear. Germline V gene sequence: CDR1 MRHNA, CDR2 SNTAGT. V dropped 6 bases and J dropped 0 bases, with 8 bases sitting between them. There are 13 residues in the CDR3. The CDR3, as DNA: TGTGCCAGCAGAAGGGAGATGAACACTGAAGCTTTCTTT. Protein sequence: CASRREMNTEAFF.

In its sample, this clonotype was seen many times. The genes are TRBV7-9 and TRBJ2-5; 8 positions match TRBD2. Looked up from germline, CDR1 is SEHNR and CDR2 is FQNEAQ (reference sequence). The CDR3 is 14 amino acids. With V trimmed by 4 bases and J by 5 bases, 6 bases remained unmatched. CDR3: CASSSRAGVETQYF. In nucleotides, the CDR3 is TGTGCCAGCAGCTCTAGAGCGGGAGTCGAGACCCAGTACTTC.

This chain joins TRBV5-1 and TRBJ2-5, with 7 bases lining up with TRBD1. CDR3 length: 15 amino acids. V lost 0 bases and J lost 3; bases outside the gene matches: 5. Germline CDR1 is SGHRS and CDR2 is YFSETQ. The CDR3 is CASSLGDRKKETQYF. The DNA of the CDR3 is TGCGCCAGCAGCTTGGGGGACAGAAAGAAAGAGACCCAGTACTTC.

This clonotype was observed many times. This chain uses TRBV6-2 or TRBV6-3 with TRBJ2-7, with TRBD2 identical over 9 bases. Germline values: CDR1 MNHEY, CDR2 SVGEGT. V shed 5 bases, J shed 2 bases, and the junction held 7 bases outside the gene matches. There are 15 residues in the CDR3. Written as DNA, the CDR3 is TGTGCCAGCAGTACTGGGCTAGCGGGAACCTACGAGCAGTACTTC. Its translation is CASSTGLAGTYEQYF.

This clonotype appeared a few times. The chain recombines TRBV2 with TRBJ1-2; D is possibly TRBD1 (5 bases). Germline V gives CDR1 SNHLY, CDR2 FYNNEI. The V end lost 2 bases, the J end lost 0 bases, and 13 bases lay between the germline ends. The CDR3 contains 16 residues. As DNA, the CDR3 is TGTGCCAGCAGTGAAATCCAGGGACCAACTAACTATGGCTACACCTTC. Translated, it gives CASSEIQGPTNYGYTF. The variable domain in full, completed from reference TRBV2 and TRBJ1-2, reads EPEVTQTPSHQVTQMGQEVILRCVPISNHLYFYWYRQILGQKVEFLVSFYNNEISEKSEIFDDQFSVERPDGSNFTLKIRSTKLEDSAMYFCASSEIQGPTNYGYTFGSGTRLTVV.

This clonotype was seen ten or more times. The CDR3 bases are TGCGCCAGCAGCCGGGGACAGGGAGGGGTGAACACTGAAGCTTTCTTT. It translates to CASSRGQGGVNTEAFF. The chain recombines TRBV5-1 with TRBJ1-1, with 9 positions matching TRBD1. With V trimmed by 4 bases and J by 0 bases, 7 bases remained unmatched. The CDR3 is 16 residues long. From germline, CDR1 is SGHRS and CDR2 YFSETQ.

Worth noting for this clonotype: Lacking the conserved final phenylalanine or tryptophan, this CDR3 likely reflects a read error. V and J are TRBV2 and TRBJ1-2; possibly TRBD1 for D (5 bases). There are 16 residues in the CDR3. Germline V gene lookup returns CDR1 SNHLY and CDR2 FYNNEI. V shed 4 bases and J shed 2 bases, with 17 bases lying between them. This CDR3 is CASSATIGKGNYGYTV. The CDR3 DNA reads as TGTGCCAGCAGTGCGACCATTGGGAAGGGGAACTATGGCTACACCGTC.

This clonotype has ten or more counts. CDR3 nucleotide sequence: TGTGCCAGCAGCTTAGACCCCCCTAGGGGCCCTCACTACGAGCAGTACTTC. Amino acid sequence: CASSLDPPRGPHYEQYF. The chain carries TRBV7-6 and TRBJ2-7; the D gene is possibly TRBD1 (5 bases). Germline CDR1 SGHVS, CDR2 FNYEAQ. This CDR3 is 17 amino acids long. V was cut by 1 base and J by 3 bases, with 19 bases left in between.

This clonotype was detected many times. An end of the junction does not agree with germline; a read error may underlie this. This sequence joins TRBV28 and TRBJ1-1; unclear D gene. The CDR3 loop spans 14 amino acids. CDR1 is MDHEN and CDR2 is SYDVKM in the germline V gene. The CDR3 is CVSRGPIGNTEAFF. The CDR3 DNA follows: TGTGTCAGCCGTGGCCCTATAGGGAACACTGAAGCTTTCTTT.

DNA for the CDR3: TGCGCCAGCAGCCACCCCGGGCCGGGGGTCGAGCAGTACTTC. This gives the protein CASSHPGPGVEQYF. This sequence joins TRBV4-1 and TRBJ2-7; tentative D call: TRBD2 (6 bases). Deletions cut 3 bases from V and 6 bases from J, with 15 bases between. Germline V gene data show CDR1 as MGHRA and CDR2 as YSYEKL. This CDR3 is built from 14 residues.

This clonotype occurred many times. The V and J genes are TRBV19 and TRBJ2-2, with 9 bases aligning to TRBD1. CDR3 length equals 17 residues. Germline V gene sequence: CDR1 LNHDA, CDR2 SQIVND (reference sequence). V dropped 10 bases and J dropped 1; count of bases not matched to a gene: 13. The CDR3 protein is CATLFKQGAGNTGELFF. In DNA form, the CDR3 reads TGTGCCACCTTATTCAAACAGGGGGCGGGGAACACCGGGGAGCTGTTTTTT.

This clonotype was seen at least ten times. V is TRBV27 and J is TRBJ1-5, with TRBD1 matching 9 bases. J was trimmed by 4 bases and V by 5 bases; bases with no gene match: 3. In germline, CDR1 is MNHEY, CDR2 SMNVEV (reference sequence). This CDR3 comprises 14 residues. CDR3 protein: CASSHDRGNQPQHF. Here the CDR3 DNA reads TGTGCCAGCAGTCATGACAGGGGGAATCAGCCCCAGCATTTT.

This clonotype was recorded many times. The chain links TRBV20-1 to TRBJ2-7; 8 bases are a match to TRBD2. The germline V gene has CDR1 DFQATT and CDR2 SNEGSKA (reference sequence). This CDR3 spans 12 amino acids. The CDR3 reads CRVAGPSYEQYF. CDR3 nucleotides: TGCAGAGTAGCGGGGCCTTCCTACGAGCAGTACTTC.

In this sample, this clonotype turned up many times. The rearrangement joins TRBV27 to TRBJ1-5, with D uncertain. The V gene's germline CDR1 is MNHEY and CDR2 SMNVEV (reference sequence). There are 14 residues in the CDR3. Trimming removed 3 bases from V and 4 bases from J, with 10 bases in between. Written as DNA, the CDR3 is TGTGCCAGCAGTTTCGGGCCAGGTAATCAGCCCCAGCATTTT. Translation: CASSFGPGNQPQHF.